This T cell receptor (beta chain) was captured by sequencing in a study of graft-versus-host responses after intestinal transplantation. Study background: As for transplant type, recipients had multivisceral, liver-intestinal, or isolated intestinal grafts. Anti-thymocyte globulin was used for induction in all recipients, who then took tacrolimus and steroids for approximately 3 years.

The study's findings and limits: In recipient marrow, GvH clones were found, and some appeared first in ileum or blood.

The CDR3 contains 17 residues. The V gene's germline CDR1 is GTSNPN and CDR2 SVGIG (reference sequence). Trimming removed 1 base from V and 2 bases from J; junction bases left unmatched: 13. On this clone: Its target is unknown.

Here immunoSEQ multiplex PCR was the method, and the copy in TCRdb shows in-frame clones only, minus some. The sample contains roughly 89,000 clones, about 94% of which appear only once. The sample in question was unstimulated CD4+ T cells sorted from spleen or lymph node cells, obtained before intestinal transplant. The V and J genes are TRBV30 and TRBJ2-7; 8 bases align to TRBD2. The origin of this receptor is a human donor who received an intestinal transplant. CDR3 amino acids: CAWSAERPGLGTYEQYF. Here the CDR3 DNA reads TGTGCCTGGAGTGCAGAAAGACCGGGACTAGGAACCTACGAGCAGTACTTC.